Following are 28 T cell receptor beta chains from one sample sequenced in a study of T cell responses to AZD1222 COVID-19 vaccine. TCRdb's copy holds only in-frame clones and misses some; the assay was immunoSEQ multiplex PCR. The repertoire holds 85,000 to 95,000 clones, with 90% as singletons. Specimen: peripheral blood, collected on day 0 of AZD1222 vaccination. The receptors originated from an adult in good health.

The chain recombines TRBV4-1 with TRBJ2-7; perhaps TRBD2 as D (5 bases). This CDR3 has 14 residues. With 1 base removed from V and 6 bases from J, the gap between germline ends came to 13 bases. CDR1 is MGHRA and CDR2 is YSYEKL in the germline V gene. Here the CDR3 reads CASSQAPTAGEQYF. The CDR3 bases are TGCGCCAGCAGCCAAGCCCCAACCGCGGGCGAGCAGTACTTC.

The V gene is TRBV6-2 or TRBV6-3, the J gene TRBJ2-3; 11 nucleotides line up with TRBD2. Germline-derived CDR1 and CDR2 are MNHEY and SVGEGT. V shed 6 bases, J shed 2 bases, and the junction held 10 bases outside the gene matches. The CDR3 consists of 17 residues. The CDR3 sequence: CASRPPGTSGNTDTQYF. In nucleotides, the CDR3 is TGTGCCAGCAGACCTCCCGGGACTAGCGGAAACACAGATACGCAGTATTTT.

The chain joins TRBV10-3 to TRBJ2-4, with TRBD1 identical over 9 bases. J lost 2 bases, V lost 2 bases, and 7 bases had no gene match. The CDR3 is 17 residues long. From germline, CDR1 is ENHRY and CDR2 SYGVKD. CDR3 residues: CAISETGQGPPKNIQYF. DNA for the CDR3: TGTGCCATCAGTGAGACGGGACAGGGCCCACCCAAAAACATTCAGTACTTC.

J is TRBJ1-3 and V is TRBV5-4, with a possible D match to TRBD1 (6 bases). The CDR3 extends over 15 amino acids. Germline loops: CDR1 SGHNT, CDR2 YYREEE (reference sequence). V was cut by 5 bases and J by 2 bases, with 14 bases left in between. CDR3 in amino acids: CASRQRGGAGNTIYF. The DNA of the CDR3 is TGTGCCAGCAGACAACGAGGGGGAGCTGGAAACACCATATATTTT. Full variable domain (rest looked up from reference TRBV5-4 and TRBJ1-3): ETGVTQSPTHLIKTRGQQVTLRCSSQSGHNTVSWYQQALGQGPQFIFQYYREEENGRGNFPPRFSGLQFPNYSSELNVNALELDDSALYLCASRQRGGAGNTIYFGEGSWLTVV.

This chain connects TRBV7-2 to TRBJ2-1; D remains unclear. This CDR3 is 14 amino acids long. Trimming removed 5 bases from V and 0 bases from J, with 8 bases in between. In germline, CDR1 is SGHTA, CDR2 FQGNSA. The CDR3 DNA sequence: TGTGCCAGCAGCAACACCTACTCCTACAATGAGCAGTTCTTC. Amino acids: CASSNTYSYNEQFF.

This clone turned up a few times. This chain links TRBV6-4 with TRBJ2-3; D is possibly TRBD1 or TRBD2 (5 bases each). Between the trimmed V and J ends, which lost 5 bases and 2 bases, there was a span of 14 bases. This CDR3 is 15 amino acids long. CDR1 MRHNA and CDR2 SNTAGT come from the germline V gene. For the CDR3, the DNA is TGTGCCAGCAGTAGGGACGGTACAGACACAGATACGCAGTATTTT. This gives the protein CASSRDGTDTDTQYF.

This sequence joins TRBV7-8 and TRBJ1-2, with 8 bases that match TRBD1. The CDR3 spans 17 residues. Germline V gene data show CDR1 as SGHVS and CDR2 as FQNEAQ. With V trimmed by 6 bases and J by 4 bases, 16 bases remained unmatched. This CDR3 reads CASSPIGSRQGAYGYTF. For the CDR3, the DNA is TGTGCCAGCAGTCCTATCGGTAGTCGGCAGGGGGCCTATGGCTACACCTTC.

This clone has only one observation. The V call is TRBV27, the J call TRBJ1-2; maybe TRBD1 (6 bases). The ends were cut back, 0 bases at V and 7 bases at J, with 15 bases in the middle. Germline-derived CDR1 and CDR2 are MNHEY and SMNVEV (reference sequence). The CDR3 runs to 15 residues. CDR3 residues: CASSLSGHAPLGYTF. CDR3 DNA: TGTGCCAGCAGTTTATCGGGACACGCTCCCCTTGGCTACACCTTC.

This clone has just a few counts. This chain connects TRBV3-1 (or the pseudogene TRBV3-2) to TRBJ2-3; D gene ambiguous. The CDR3 contains 14 residues. The germline V gene has CDR1 LGHDT and CDR2 YNNKEL (reference sequence). The germline V and J ends were trimmed by 1 base and 0 bases, with 5 bases remaining between them. CDR3 sequence (DNA): TGTGCCAGCAGCCAAGGGCCGAGCACAGATACGCAGTATTTT. Protein: CASSQGPSTDTQYF.

This CDR3 is CASMGSNEQFF. Written as DNA, the CDR3 is TGTGCCAGCATGGGAAGTAATGAGCAGTTCTTC. The chain employs TRBV27 and TRBJ2-1; D unresolved. V gave up 7 bases and J gave up 7 bases, with 8 bases separating them. From germline, CDR1 is MNHEY and CDR2 SMNVEV (reference sequence). The CDR3 is 11 amino acids.

The DNA for the CDR3 is TGCGCCAGCAGCCAAGAACGATCTTCAAATCAGCCCCAGCATTTT. Translated: CASSQERSSNQPQHF. This chain joins TRBV4-3 and TRBJ1-5, with D unclear. The V gene's germline CDR1 is LGHNA and CDR2 YSLEER. Trimming shortened V by 0 bases and J by 4 bases, and 10 bases separated the two germline ends. CDR3 length equals 15 residues.

Sample share makes this clone medium-sized. The J gene is TRBJ2-7, the V gene TRBV25-1, with a tentative D call TRBD1 (5 bases). The CDR3 is 14 residues long. Germline V gene lookup returns CDR1 MGHDK and CDR2 SYGVNS. V lost 2 bases to trimming and J lost 4 bases, with 12 bases between them. CDR3 nucleotide sequence: TGTGCCAGCAGTGAAACGCAGGGTCAGTACGAGCAGTACTTC. Encoded protein: CASSETQGQYEQYF.

This clone was counted a single time. The CDR3, as DNA: TGTGCCAGCAGCACCGGGACTAGCTCCCAAGAGACCCAGTACTTC. Translation: CASSTGTSSQETQYF. The chain carries TRBV7-9 and TRBJ2-5, with TRBD2 identical over 9 bases. Germline trimming cut 5 bases from V and 1 base from J; bases unmatched to any gene: 5. CDR1 SEHNR and CDR2 FQNEAQ come from the germline V gene (reference sequence). This CDR3 has 15 amino acids.

The V and J genes are TRBV14 and TRBJ1-4; tentative D call: TRBD1 (6 bases). The CDR3 length is 15 residues. Germline V gene lookup returns CDR1 SGHDN and CDR2 FVKESK. Trimming shortened V by 1 base and J by 8 bases, and 14 bases separated the two germline ends. The CDR3 region has the DNA TGTGCCAGCAGCCAAGTCTTCGGGGGCTGGGAAAAACTGTTTTTT. It yields the protein CASSQVFGGWEKLFF.

The gene calls are TRBV5-8 and TRBJ1-6; 8 bases map to TRBD1. The CDR3 extends over 16 amino acids. V shed 4 bases, J shed 10 bases, and the junction held 13 bases outside the gene matches. Per germline, CDR1 SGHTS and CDR2 YDEGEE. The CDR3 DNA reads as TGTGCCAGCAGCCGCTGGGGGCAGGGGGCTCAGTCACCCCTCCACTTT. Translation gives CASSRWGQGAQSPLHF.

V is TRBV18 and J is TRBJ1-2; D uncertain. CDR1 is KGHSH and CDR2 is LQKENI in the germline V gene. The CDR3 consists of 16 residues. With 2 bases removed from V and 0 bases from J, the gap between germline ends came to 13 bases. The CDR3 region has the DNA TGTGCCAGCTCACCAATAGCAGGTCAGACTAACTATGGCTACACCTTC. Translating it yields CASSPIAGQTNYGYTF.

The rearrangement uses TRBV27 and TRBJ1-1, with D perhaps matching TRBD1 (5 bases). The CDR3 spans 13 residues. V gave up 3 bases and J gave up 11 bases, with 16 bases separating them. From germline, CDR1 is MNHEY and CDR2 SMNVEV (reference sequence). Written as DNA, the CDR3 is TGTGCCAGCAGTTTCCCGGGGCAGGGTGAGGCTTTCTTT. The encoded protein is CASSFPGQGEAFF.

The rearrangement uses TRBV15 and TRBJ1-3; D perhaps matches TRBD1 (6 bases). The germline V gene encodes CDR1 LNHNV and CDR2 YYDKDF (reference sequence). V lost 0 bases, J lost 4 bases, and 10 bases lay in between. The CDR3 contains 15 residues. This CDR3 reads CATSRDRGEGNTIYF. The CDR3 nucleotides read TGTGCCACCAGCAGAGATAGGGGGGAAGGAAACACCATATATTTT.

The chain links TRBV11-3 to TRBJ1-1; a weak D match, TRBD1 (6 bases). V was shortened by 5 bases and J by 3 bases, with 19 bases between the two germline ends. This CDR3 is 16 amino acids long. In germline, CDR1 is SGHNT, CDR2 YENEEA. The CDR3 loop reads CASSPGGDPGDTEAFF. CDR3 nucleotides: TGTGCCAGCAGCCCGGGGGGGGACCCAGGGGACACTGAAGCTTTCTTT.

The chain is built from TRBV27 and TRBJ2-7; D might be TRBD2 (5 bases). The CDR3 sequence is 16 residues long. Germline values: CDR1 MNHEY, CDR2 SMNVEV (reference sequence). Trimming left V 2 bases short and J 1 base short, with 15 bases between. The CDR3 loop is CASSLRGSGTSYEQYF. Written as DNA, the CDR3 is TGTGCCAGCAGTTTACGCGGCAGCGGAACATCCTACGAGCAGTACTTC.

The J gene is TRBJ1-5, the V gene TRBV7-9; D possibly corresponds to TRBD1 (5 bases). V was shortened by 1 base and J by 1 base, with 20 bases between the two germline ends. Looked up from germline, CDR1 is SEHNR and CDR2 is FQNEAQ (reference sequence). The CDR3 has 19 residues. CDR3 in amino acids: CASSLGQGGPNRSNQPQHF. The CDR3 bases are TGTGCCAGCAGCTTAGGGCAGGGAGGCCCCAACCGGAGCAATCAGCCCCAGCATTTT.

This clone was counted a few times. The J gene is TRBJ2-1, the V gene TRBV3-1 (or the pseudogene TRBV3-2); D not resolved. This CDR3 has 13 amino acids. Trimming left V 1 base short and J 15 bases short, with 16 bases between. CDR1 is LGHDT, CDR2 YNNKEL, per germline (reference sequence). The CDR3 sequence: CASSQGPGPLPFF. DNA for the CDR3: TGTGCCAGCAGCCAAGGACCCGGGCCGTTGCCGTTCTTC.

The V call is TRBV4-1, the J call TRBJ1-6, with D possibly being TRBD1 (5 bases). The V gene lost 6 bases and the J gene lost 6 bases, with 12 bases spanning the gap. The germline gives CDR1 MGHRA, CDR2 YSYEKL. CDR3 length: 14 amino acids. The CDR3 region is CASRTGTANSPLHF. CDR3 DNA: TGCGCCAGCAGGACCGGGACGGCTAATTCACCCCTCCACTTT.

The CDR3 reads CATSRDRSSYEQYF. The DNA for the CDR3 is TGTGCCACCAGCAGAGATCGTTCTAGCTACGAGCAGTACTTC. V usage is TRBV15 and J usage is TRBJ2-7; D uncertain. The CDR3 is 14 residues long. The V end lost 0 bases, the J end lost 3 bases, and 9 bases lay between the germline ends. The V gene's germline CDR1 is LNHNV and CDR2 YYDKDF (reference sequence).

The J gene is TRBJ1-2, the V gene TRBV6-5; D call uncertain. The CDR3 runs to 15 residues. The V end was cut by 0 bases, the J end by 0 bases, with 8 bases between. CDR1 and CDR2 from the germline V gene are MNHEY and SVGAGI. CDR3 region: CASSYSRSTNYGYTF. DNA for the CDR3: TGTGCCAGCAGTTACTCGAGGAGTACTAACTATGGCTACACCTTC.

The CDR3 coding sequence is TGTGCCAGCAGCTTAGGCTCACCCACGCCTGGAAACACCATATATTTT. It codes for CASSLGSPTPGNTIYF. The genes are TRBV7-8 and TRBJ1-3; unclear D gene. CDR3 length equals 16 residues. Trimming pared 1 base from V and 2 bases from J, leaving 12 bases between. Germline CDR1 and CDR2: SGHVS and FQNEAQ.

This chain links TRBV19 with TRBJ1-5; 7 positions match TRBD1. V dropped 3 bases and J dropped 1; count of bases not matched to a gene: 12. The CDR3 is 18 residues long. Germline lookup yields CDR1 LNHDA and CDR2 SQIVND (reference sequence). CDR3 coding DNA: TGTGCCAGTAGTATGTCGGGACAGAGTTTTTCGAGCAATCAGCCCCAGCATTTT. Protein product: CASSMSGQSFSSNQPQHF. Complete variable domain (other parts from reference TRBV19 and TRBJ1-5): DGGITQSPKYLFRKEGQNVTLSCEQNLNHDAMYWYRQDPGQGLRLIYYSQIVNDFQKGDIAEGYSVSREKKESFPLTVTSAQKNPTAFYLCASSMSGQSFSSNQPQHFGDGTRLSIL.

The chain links TRBV5-1 to TRBJ2-3; 13 bases align to TRBD2. The CDR3 spans 19 residues. The J segment lost 3 bases and the V segment lost 4 bases, leaving 14 bases of the junction unmatched. Germline CDR1 is SGHRS and CDR2 is YFSETQ. CDR3 sequence: CASSRTSGGPPQRTDTQYF. CDR3 sequence (DNA): TGCGCCAGCAGCAGGACTAGCGGGGGACCTCCTCAGAGGACAGATACGCAGTATTTT.